One sample yielded the 28 T cell receptor beta chains listed below, sequenced in a study of shared clonotypes between healthy human individuals. Positive CCR7 selection of CD45RO-negative cells yielded the naive CD8 cells, and terminally differentiated effector memory CD45RA+ cells were excluded. Produced via immunoSEQ multiplex PCR; TCRdb's table is partial and in-frame only. The repertoire holds approximately 2,200,000 clones, with more than 85% as singletons. Sequenced input: naive CD8+ T cells from PBMCs. The receptors stem from a man aged 18 to 29 in good health. Some clones in this sample may be carry-over from other donors' samples.

This clone came up once. The chain combines TRBV28 with TRBJ2-7; D not certain. Trimming cost V 3 bases and J 5 bases, with 17 bases left between them. This CDR3 region has 15 residues. The germline gives CDR1 MDHEN, CDR2 SYDVKM. CDR3 in DNA: TGTGCCAGCAGTTTGTGGCGTGGTGGCGCAAACGAGCAGTACTTC. As protein: CASSLWRGGANEQYF. The variable domain in full, with the rest retrieved from reference TRBV28 and TRBJ2-7, is DVKVTQSSRYLVKRTGEKVFLECVQDMDHENMFWYRQDPGLGLRLIYFSYDVKMKEKGDIPEGYSVSREKKERFSLILESASTNQTSMYLCASSLWRGGANEQYFGPGTRLTVT.

The chain recombines TRBV27 with TRBJ2-7; 9 nucleotides align to TRBD1. Per germline, CDR1 MNHEY and CDR2 SMNVEV (reference sequence). This CDR3 contains 14 residues. The trim removed 2 bases at V and 5 bases at J, leaving 4 bases unmatched. The DNA of the CDR3 is TGTGCCAGCAGTTTAGGGACAGGGTCCCACGAGCAGTACTTC. It is translated as CASSLGTGSHEQYF.

The CDR3 sequence is CASRLRDSYEQYF. CDR3 sequence (DNA): TGTGCCAGCAGACTCAGGGACTCCTACGAGCAGTACTTC. The chain is built from TRBV5-5 and TRBJ2-7; a weak D match, TRBD1 (5 bases). The CDR3 is 13 residues long. Germline CDR1 is SGHKS and CDR2 is YYEKEE (reference sequence). The ends were cut back, 5 bases at V and 0 bases at J, with 9 bases in the middle.

This clone appeared once. Other DNA sequences in the sample encode the same CDR3. The chain combines TRBV14 with TRBJ2-5; no reliable D call. V was shortened by 0 bases and J by 7 bases, with 3 bases between the two germline ends. The CDR3 totals 11 residues. The germline V gene has CDR1 SGHDN and CDR2 FVKESK. This CDR3 reads CASSQDRTQYF. For the CDR3, the DNA is TGTGCCAGCAGCCAAGATAGGACCCAGTACTTC.

This chain uses TRBV30 with TRBJ1-2; D remains ambiguous. Trimming cost V 0 bases and J 4 bases, with 21 bases left between them. The CDR3 consists of 17 residues. Germline values: CDR1 GTSNPN, CDR2 SVGIG (reference sequence). The CDR3 loop is CAWSVPLLQVVGYGYTF. The CDR3, as DNA: TGTGCCTGGAGTGTACCCTTGTTGCAGGTGGTAGGCTATGGCTACACCTTC.

The V call is TRBV10-3, the J call TRBJ2-5, with 9 bases lining up with TRBD1. V lost 5 bases, J lost 5 bases, and 9 bases stayed unmatched. The CDR3 consists of 15 residues. The germline V gene has CDR1 ENHRY and CDR2 SYGVKD. The DNA for the CDR3 is TGTGCCATCAGTAGCCGACAGGGGGGTTGGGAGACCCAGTACTTC. Amino acid sequence: CAISSRQGGWETQYF.

The chain uses TRBV9 and TRBJ2-3; no reliable D call. The CDR3 is made up of 15 amino acids. The V end was cut by 4 bases, the J end by 5 bases, with 17 bases between. Germline V gene data show CDR1 as SGDLS and CDR2 as YYNGEE. The CDR3 protein is CASSKSGTPGDTQYF. The DNA for the CDR3 is TGTGCCAGCAGCAAATCGGGTACTCCTGGAGATACGCAGTATTTT.

This chain connects TRBV9 to TRBJ1-1; D gene uncertain. The ends were cut back, 7 bases at V and 3 bases at J, with 13 bases in the middle. CDR3 size: 13 residues. Looked up from germline, CDR1 is SGDLS and CDR2 is YYNGEE. As DNA, the CDR3 is TGTGCCAGCCGGGCAATTGAACACACTGAAGCTTTCTTT. This sequence encodes CASRAIEHTEAFF.

This rearrangement joins TRBV19 to TRBJ2-5; D is possibly TRBD1 or TRBD2 (5 bases each). Germline values: CDR1 LNHDA, CDR2 SQIVND (reference sequence). The germline V and J ends were trimmed by 6 bases and 0 bases, with 8 bases remaining between them. The CDR3 runs 13 residues. CDR3 sequence reads: CASRGRDQETQYF. The CDR3 DNA reads TGTGCCAGTAGGGGACGGGACCAAGAGACCCAGTACTTC.

In the case of this clone: Other DNA sequences within the sample encode an identical CDR3. This chain links TRBV7-9 with TRBJ2-2; D gene ambiguous. The CDR3 sequence is 12 residues long. CDR1 SEHNR and CDR2 FQNEAQ come from the germline V gene (reference sequence). V lost 4 bases and J lost 3, with 3 bases in between. CDR3: CASSYYTGELFF. Written as DNA, the CDR3 is TGTGCCAGCAGCTACTACACCGGGGAGCTGTTTTTT.

A word on this clone: This specimen includes other DNA sequences encoding the same CDR3. The V and J genes are TRBV7-9 and TRBJ1-2; D perhaps matches TRBD1 (5 bases). Germline assignment: CDR1 SEHNR and CDR2 FQNEAQ (reference sequence). The CDR3 loop spans 14 amino acids. The V end lost 6 bases, the J end lost 0 bases, and 11 bases lay between the germline ends. DNA of the CDR3: TGTGCCAGCAGTTCCGGGGGGGCTAACTATGGCTACACCTTC. It yields the protein CASSSGGANYGYTF.

The V gene is TRBV29-1, the J gene TRBJ2-1, with 10 bases matching TRBD1. This CDR3 has 14 residues. Germline V gene lookup returns CDR1 SQVTM and CDR2 ANQGSEA. The ends lost 5 bases at V and 5 bases at J; junction bases unmatched: 6. The CDR3 DNA follows: TGCAGCGTTCGTGACAGGGGGCACGACAATGAGCAGTTCTTC. This sequence encodes CSVRDRGHDNEQFF.

The rearrangement links TRBV19 to TRBJ2-7, with TRBD1 matching over 9 bases. CDR3 size: 15 residues. Germline V CDR1 and CDR2: LNHDA, SQIVND (reference sequence). The ends lost 5 bases at V and 6 bases at J; junction bases unmatched: 11. The CDR3 is CASSLSGTGPSEQYF. The CDR3, as DNA: TGTGCCAGTAGTCTATCCGGGACAGGGCCTAGCGAGCAGTACTTC. The complete variable domain, with remaining parts taken from reference TRBV19 and TRBJ2-7, reads DGGITQSPKYLFRKEGQNVTLSCEQNLNHDAMYWYRQDPGQGLRLIYYSQIVNDFQKGDIAEGYSVSREKKESFPLTVTSAQKNPTAFYLCASSLSGTGPSEQYFGPGTRLTVT.

The gene calls are TRBV28 and TRBJ2-7, with 7 bases lining up with TRBD1. The J segment lost 3 bases and the V segment lost 3 bases, leaving 5 bases of the junction unmatched. The V gene's germline CDR1 is MDHEN and CDR2 SYDVKM. The CDR3 totals 14 residues. Written as DNA, the CDR3 is TGTGCCAGCAGTTTCACGGGACAGCGCTACGAGCAGTACTTC. Its translation: CASSFTGQRYEQYF.

The J gene is TRBJ2-2, the V gene TRBV6-5; 10 bases line up with TRBD2. V shed 4 bases and J 1 base; nucleotides not matched to a gene: 3. The CDR3 is 16 amino acids. CDR1 and CDR2 from the germline V gene are MNHEY and SVGAGI. The CDR3 region has the DNA TGTGCCAGCAGTTCCATAGCGGGAGGGAACACCGGGGAGCTGTTTTTT. Translating it yields CASSSIAGGNTGELFF.

The chain is built from TRBV19 and TRBJ2-5, with D tentatively TRBD1 (6 bases). Germline V gives CDR1 LNHDA, CDR2 SQIVND (reference sequence). This CDR3 has 17 residues. V lost 8 bases and J lost 1, with 23 bases in between. CDR3 sequence reads: CASGQRERFLLQETQYF. The DNA of the CDR3 is TGTGCCAGTGGACAGCGAGAGCGATTTTTGCTCCAAGAGACCCAGTACTTC.

The rearrangement links TRBV19 to TRBJ2-1; 9 positions match TRBD2. The CDR3 runs 14 residues. V trimming: 7 bases; J trimming: 9 bases; junction bases outside the gene matches: 10. Germline-derived CDR1 and CDR2 are LNHDA and SQIVND (reference sequence). The CDR3 DNA reads TGTGCCAGTACTACATTAGCGGGAGTGAGTGAGCAGTTCTTC. It yields the protein CASTTLAGVSEQFF.

V is TRBV29-1 and J is TRBJ2-2; no definite D call. Germline assignment: CDR1 SQVTM and CDR2 ANQGSEA. Trimming left V 0 bases short and J 7 bases short, with 9 bases between. This CDR3 has 13 amino acids. CDR3 region: CSVEDRYGGELFF. The CDR3 nucleotides are TGCAGCGTTGAAGATCGGTATGGCGGGGAGCTGTTTTTT.

This clone was observed once. The same CDR3 also results from other DNA sequences found in this sample. This chain joins TRBV6-4 and TRBJ2-7; D remains unclear. The CDR3 has 12 amino acids. The V gene's germline CDR1 is MRHNA and CDR2 SNTAGT. Trimming shortened V by 6 bases and J by 6 bases, and 12 bases separated the two germline ends. CDR3 DNA sequence: TGTGCCAGCAGCGACGGTGTGGGCGAGCAGTACTTC. It is translated as CASSDGVGEQYF.

The V and J genes are TRBV5-8 and TRBJ2-1, with TRBD2 identical over 7 bases. V shed 4 bases, J shed 2 bases, and the junction held 3 bases outside the gene matches. The germline V gene has CDR1 SGHTS and CDR2 YDEGEE. The CDR3 is 14 amino acids. DNA of the CDR3: TGTGCCAGCAGCCCGGGACTAACCTACAATGAGCAGTTCTTC. Translated, it gives CASSPGLTYNEQFF. Drawing the rest from reference TRBV5-8 and TRBJ2-1, the complete variable domain is EAGVTQSPTHLIKTRGQQATLRCSPISGHTSVYWYQQALGLGLQFLLWYDEGEERNRGNFPPRFSGRQFPNYSSELNVNALELEDSALYLCASSPGLTYNEQFFGPGTRLTVL.

This chain connects TRBV7-8 to TRBJ2-7, with 14 positions matching TRBD2. V trimming: 5 bases; J trimming: 2 bases; junction bases outside the gene matches: 23. CDR3 length: 22 residues. Germline lookup yields CDR1 SGHVS and CDR2 FQNEAQ. CDR3 protein: CASSARMAGGLAGGTLAYEQYF. Here the CDR3 DNA reads TGTGCCAGCAGCGCACGTATGGCAGGAGGACTAGCGGGAGGAACCCTGGCCTACGAGCAGTACTTC.

The genes are TRBV7-3 and TRBJ2-1; D is tentatively TRBD1 or TRBD2 (5 bases each). Trimming took off 8 bases at V and 8 bases at J, with 16 bases between the two ends. Per germline, CDR1 SGHTA and CDR2 FQGTGA. The CDR3 covers 13 residues. This CDR3 is CASSADLGDEQFF. The CDR3 nucleotides read TGTGCCAGCTCGGCGGACTTGGGGGATGAGCAGTTCTTC.

The CDR3 bases are TGTGCCAGCAGCGCGACACAGGGGTATGGAAACACCATATATTTT. Protein: CASSATQGYGNTIYF. The chain has TRBV7-6 and TRBJ1-3; 7 bases fit TRBD1. The V gene end was trimmed by 5 bases and the J gene end by 3 bases; junction bases not matched to a gene: 7. Germline CDR1 SGHVS, CDR2 FNYEAQ. The CDR3 has 15 residues. Together with reference TRBV7-6 and TRBJ1-3, the CDR3 gives the full variable domain: GAGVSQSPRYKVTKRGQDVALRCDPISGHVSLYWYRQALGQGPEFLTYFNYEAQQDKSGLPNDRFSAERPEGSISTLTIQRTEQRDSAMYRCASSATQGYGNTIYFGEGSWLTVV.

On this clone: Different DNA sequences within this sample yield the same CDR3. The V and J genes are TRBV6-5 and TRBJ2-3; D call uncertain. Deletions cut 4 bases from V and 4 bases from J, with 3 bases between. Per the germline V gene, CDR1 is MNHEY and CDR2 is SVGAGI. This CDR3 has 11 residues. The CDR3 DNA follows: TGTGCCAGCAGTTCACCAGATACGCAGTATTTT. Amino acid sequence: CASSSPDTQYF.

The rearrangement uses TRBV27 and TRBJ2-3; 8 bases are shared with TRBD1. Germline CDR1 is MNHEY and CDR2 is SMNVEV (reference sequence). The V and J ends lost 1 base and 4 bases, in that order; junction bases with no gene match: 1. This CDR3 has 14 amino acids. The CDR3, as DNA: TGTGCCAGCAGTTTATGGGGACAGGCAGATACGCAGTATTTT. Amino acid sequence: CASSLWGQADTQYF.

V is TRBV7-9 and J is TRBJ1-2; 8 bases fit TRBD1. The CDR3 length is 12 residues. V lost 7 bases to trimming and J lost 8 bases; unmatched junction nucleotides: 6. Per germline, CDR1 SEHNR and CDR2 FQNEAQ (reference sequence). The CDR3 spells CASTYGTGGYTF. CDR3 coding DNA: TGTGCCAGCACCTACGGGACAGGCGGCTACACCTTC. Looking up the rest from reference TRBV7-9 and TRBJ1-2 gives the full variable domain: DTGVSQNPRHKITKRGQNVTFRCDPISEHNRLYWYRQTLGQGPEFLTYFQNEAQLEKSRLLSDRFSAERPKGSFSTLEIQRTEQGDSAMYLCASTYGTGGYTFGSGTRLTVV.

The V gene is TRBV28, the J gene TRBJ1-5, with D uncertain. The V and J ends lost 4 bases and 7 bases respectively, with 14 bases between them. The CDR3 length is 14 residues. Germline assignment: CDR1 MDHEN and CDR2 SYDVKM. The CDR3: CASSSVFSLQPQHF. The DNA of the CDR3 is TGTGCCAGCAGTTCTGTGTTCTCGCTCCAGCCCCAGCATTTT.

V and J are TRBV6-5 and TRBJ1-1; D gene ambiguous. Per the germline V gene, CDR1 is MNHEY and CDR2 is SVGAGI. The CDR3 loop spans 12 amino acids. V lost 6 bases to trimming and J lost 5 bases, with 10 bases between them. Here the CDR3 DNA reads TGTGCCAGCAGCCCTGGCCCTACTGAAGCTTTCTTT. Amino acids: CASSPGPTEAFF.